The T cell receptor (beta chain) described here comes from a study of blood T cell repertoires in COVID-19. Profiled with immunoSEQ multiplex PCR; TCRdb holds only in-frame clones, not every one. In the table there are about 140,000 clones, more than 80% of which are singletons. The specimen sequenced was PBMCs or T cells enriched from blood (not recorded which). This TCR was recovered from a woman younger than 35 who had been exposed to COVID-19.

CDR3 sequence (DNA): TGTGCCAGCTCACCACTGGGGCTAAAGAGGACAGTCTATGGCTACACCTTC. This codes for CASSPLGLKRTVYGYTF. This chain connects TRBV18 to TRBJ1-2; D might be TRBD1 (6 bases). This CDR3 is built from 17 residues. The V gene's germline CDR1 is KGHSH and CDR2 LQKENI. V shed 1 base and J shed 4 bases, with 19 bases lying between them. Combining the CDR3 with reference TRBV18 and TRBJ1-2 gives the whole variable domain NAGVMQNPRHLVRRRGQEARLRCSPMKGHSHVYWYRQLPEEGLKFMVYLQKENIIDESGMPKERFSAEFPKEGPSILRIQQVVRGDSAAYFCASSPLGLKRTVYGYTFGSGTRLTVV.